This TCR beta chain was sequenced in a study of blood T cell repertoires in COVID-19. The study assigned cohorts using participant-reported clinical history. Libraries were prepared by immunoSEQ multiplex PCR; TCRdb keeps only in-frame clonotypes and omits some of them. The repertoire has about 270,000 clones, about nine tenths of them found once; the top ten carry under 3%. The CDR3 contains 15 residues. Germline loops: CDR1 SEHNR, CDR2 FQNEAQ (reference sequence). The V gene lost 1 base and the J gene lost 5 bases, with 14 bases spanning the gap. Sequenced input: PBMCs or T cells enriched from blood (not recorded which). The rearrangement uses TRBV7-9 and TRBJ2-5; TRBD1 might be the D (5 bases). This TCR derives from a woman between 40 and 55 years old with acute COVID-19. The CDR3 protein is CASSLVQALPETQYF. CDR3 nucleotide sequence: TGTGCCAGCAGCTTAGTACAGGCGCTGCCGGAGACCCAGTACTTC.